This T cell receptor beta chain was sequenced in a study of T cells in Graves' hyperthyroidism and ophthalmopathy. Germline CDR1 reads KGHSH; CDR2 reads LQKENI. The ends lost 4 bases at V and 0 bases at J; junction bases unmatched: 8. This CDR3 spans 18 amino acids. Amplified regions were TCR beta CDR3 sequences from RNA transcripts. Researchers ran a first-round RT-PCR on the TCR CDR3 using the HTBI primer set. One entry per CDR3 protein, called by TCRdb with MiXCR from the multiplex PCR reads. The profile shows 300,000 to 450,000 distinct CDR3 sequences, about 15% of them singletons. This clonotype was picked up many times.

This TCR came from a woman in her twenties or thirties with Graves' ophthalmopathy. The genes are TRBV18 and TRBJ2-3; 12 bases are a match to TRBD2. The sample was blood. This CDR3 reads CASSRGTSGGTSTDTQYF. The CDR3 DNA is TGTGCCAGCTCACGTGGTACTAGCGGGGGGACTAGCACAGATACGCAGTATTTT. Filled out from reference TRBV18 and TRBJ2-3, the complete variable domain reads NAGVMQNPRHLVRRRGQEARLRCSPMKGHSHVYWYRQLPEEGLKFMVYLQKENIIDESGMPKERFSAEFPKEGPSILRIQQVVRGDSAAYFCASSRGTSGGTSTDTQYFGPGTRLTVL.